The 24 T cell receptor beta chains listed next were all sequenced from one sample in a study of regulatory T cells in long-lasting Graves disease. In building TCR beta libraries, iRepertoire HTBI primers were used together with Arm-PCR of CDR3 regions. TCRdb used MiXCR to reprocess the multiplex PCR reads, holding one entry per CDR3 protein. Here the sample spans more than 450,000 distinct CDR3 sequences, roughly 17% being singletons. Time point given: newly diagnosed GD, antithyroid drugs for less than 3 months. Generation of the TCR library employed RNA extracted from PBMCs. These sequences were also reported in another study, on T cells in Graves' hyperthyroidism and ophthalmopathy.

The material sequenced was peripheral blood mononuclear cells (PBMCs), taken at new diagnosis, from a patient treated with antithyroid drugs. Source of these receptors: a middle-aged man with Graves disease.

With regard to this clonotype: A far larger clone lies a single base away; this is likely a read error. This rearrangement joins TRBV12-3 or TRBV12-4 to TRBJ2-5; weak D call: TRBD1 (8 bases). Trimming stripped 6 bases from V and 7 bases from J, with 15 bases between. The CDR3 runs 13 residues. CDR3 sequence reads: CASSPNRGGTQYF. The CDR3 DNA reads as TGTGCCAGCAGCCCAAACAGGGGGGGGACCCAGTACTTC.

There are many counts of this clonotype. The chain is built from TRBV5-1 and TRBJ2-5; 7 bases line up with TRBD1. Germline CDR1 reads SGHRS; CDR2 reads YFSETQ. J lost 4 bases, V lost 0 bases, and 3 bases had no gene match. This CDR3 region has 14 residues. For the CDR3, the DNA is TGCGCCAGCAGCTTGGCCACAGGGGCAGAGACCCAGTACTTC. As protein: CASSLATGAETQYF. The full variable domain, rest sourced from reference TRBV5-1 and TRBJ2-5, is KAGVTQTPRYLIKTRGQQVTLSCSPISGHRSVSWYQQTPGQGLQFLFEYFSETQRNKGNFPGRFSGRQFSNSRSEMNVSTLELGDSALYLCASSLATGAETQYFGPGTRLLVL.

At least ten counts were recorded for this clonotype. This chain links TRBV28 with TRBJ1-1; D uncertain. This CDR3 has 14 residues. V was trimmed by 5 bases and J by 3 bases, leaving 13 bases between them. Germline assignment: CDR1 MDHEN and CDR2 SYDVKM. Written as DNA, the CDR3 is TGTGCCAGCAGTACCCTCTCAGAATACACTGAAGCTTTCTTT. Protein: CASSTLSEYTEAFF.

The rearrangement uses TRBV9 and TRBJ2-3, with 7 bases aligning to TRBD2. The CDR3 totals 16 residues. The ends lost 0 bases at V and 5 bases at J; junction bases unmatched: 9. Germline CDR1 and CDR2: SGDLS and YYNGEE. CDR3 sequence: CASSVEAAGAVDTQYF. Written as DNA, the CDR3 is TGTGCCAGCAGCGTAGAGGCGGCGGGAGCGGTAGATACGCAGTATTTT.

This clonotype came up many times. The chain couples TRBV20-1 to TRBJ2-1, with TRBD2 matching 10 bases. The CDR3 sequence is 14 residues long. J was trimmed by 2 bases and V by 6 bases; bases with no gene match: 4. CDR1 is DFQATT, CDR2 SNEGSKA, per germline (reference sequence). CDR3 DNA sequence: TGCAGTGCCGAAGCGGGAGGGCCCTACAATGAGCAGTTCTTC. This gives the protein CSAEAGGPYNEQFF.

The table lists this clonotype with many counts. The genes are TRBV18 and TRBJ2-5, with 9 bases lining up with TRBD2. Germline CDR1 reads KGHSH; CDR2 reads LQKENI. The CDR3 length is 15 residues. The V segment lost 1 base and the J segment 4 bases; nucleotides outside the gene matches: 4. The CDR3 sequence is CASSPLAGDRETQYF. The DNA of the CDR3 is TGTGCCAGCTCACCACTAGCGGGAGATCGAGAGACCCAGTACTTC.

V is TRBV7-9 and J is TRBJ2-5; 7 nucleotides match TRBD2. J gave up 1 base and V 5 bases, and 10 bases lay outside the gene matches. The CDR3 is 16 amino acids. Per germline, CDR1 SEHNR and CDR2 FQNEAQ (reference sequence). The CDR3 loop reads CASSPVGGGVQETQYF. The DNA of the CDR3 is TGTGCCAGCAGCCCCGTTGGGGGAGGGGTCCAAGAGACCCAGTACTTC.

This clonotype was counted at least ten times. The V and J genes are TRBV11-2 and TRBJ2-1, with a tentative D call TRBD2 (6 bases). V lost 0 bases and J lost 5, with 11 bases in between. The V gene's germline CDR1 is SGHAT and CDR2 FQNNGV. This CDR3 contains 15 residues. The CDR3 bases are TGTGCCAGCAGCTTAGAGAGCGGGTTTAACAATGAGCAGTTCTTC. Translation: CASSLESGFNNEQFF.

This clonotype was detected many times. This chain connects TRBV20-1 to TRBJ1-4, with a possible D match to TRBD1 (6 bases). Germline V gives CDR1 DFQATT, CDR2 SNEGSKA (reference sequence). The ends were cut back, 2 bases at V and 6 bases at J, with 13 bases in the middle. This CDR3 has 14 amino acids. The CDR3 DNA reads as TGCAGTGCTAGATCAGGGGCCCGGGATGAAAAACTGTTTTTT. It yields the protein CSARSGARDEKLFF.

Details on this clonotype: This could be a read error, since a much larger clone is one nucleotide away. The rearrangement uses TRBV7-3 and TRBJ2-3; D possibly corresponds to TRBD2 (6 bases). The CDR3 is made up of 14 amino acids. CDR1 and CDR2 from the germline V gene are SGHTA and FQGTGA. V dropped 5 bases and J dropped 6 bases, with 15 bases sitting between them. The DNA of the CDR3 is TGTGCCAGCAGCCCCAGCTTGGCGGGGGATACGCAGTATTTT. As protein: CASSPSLAGDTQYF.

In this sample, this clonotype turned up many times. One junction end does not reproduce the germline sequence, and a read error may be involved. The J gene is TRBJ2-5, the V gene TRBV5-1; tentatively, D is TRBD2 (5 bases). The germline V gene has CDR1 SGHRS and CDR2 YFSETQ. This CDR3 is 13 amino acids long. DNA for the CDR3: TGTGCCAGCAGCTTAGGACTCGCGGAGACCCAGTACTTC. It translates to CASSLGLAETQYF.

This clonotype came up a few times. V and J are TRBV11-2 and TRBJ2-2; TRBD1 or TRBD2 may be the D gene (5 bases each). CDR3 size: 15 residues. V was clipped by 5 bases and J by 1 base, with 11 bases between them. Germline V gene lookup returns CDR1 SGHAT and CDR2 FQNNGV. In DNA form, the CDR3 reads TGTGCCAGCAGCCCGGGACGAAAGAACACCGGGGAGCTGTTTTTT. Its translation is CASSPGRKNTGELFF.

This clonotype was picked up many times. This sequence joins TRBV5-1 and TRBJ1-1; D is unclear. Germline values: CDR1 SGHRS, CDR2 YFSETQ. The CDR3 is 13 residues long. V was shortened by 1 base and J by 6 bases, with 10 bases between the two germline ends. In DNA, the CDR3 is TGCGCCAGCAGCTTGTGGGGATCCGCTGAAGCTTTCTTT. Translated: CASSLWGSAEAFF.

In its sample, this clonotype was seen many times. V is TRBV19 and J is TRBJ2-3, with D tentatively TRBD2 (6 bases). Germline CDR1 and CDR2: LNHDA and SQIVND (reference sequence). Trimming stripped 9 bases from V and 4 bases from J, with 11 bases between. The CDR3 length is 12 residues. The CDR3 DNA follows: TGTGCCAGCGGGACTTCGGCAGATACGCAGTATTTT. Protein product: CASGTSADTQYF.

J is TRBJ2-3 and V is TRBV10-1; tentative D call: TRBD1 (5 bases). The length of the CDR3 is 14 residues. Germline-derived CDR1 and CDR2 are WNHNN and SYGVQD (reference sequence). V shed 4 bases and J shed 1 base, with 9 bases lying between them. The CDR3 sequence is CASSGVRGTDTQYF. The CDR3 DNA follows: TGCGCCAGCAGTGGTGTCAGGGGCACAGATACGCAGTATTTT.

This clonotype appeared many times. CDR3 coding DNA: TGTGCCAGCAGTTTTACGAGGGTCGGGACCGGGGAGCTGTTTTTT. Amino acids: CASSFTRVGTGELFF. The chain employs TRBV28 and TRBJ2-2, with D possibly TRBD2 on 5 matching bases. The CDR3 sequence is 15 residues long. The V and J ends lost 3 bases and 5 bases respectively, with 13 bases between them. Germline-derived CDR1 and CDR2 are MDHEN and SYDVKM.

This clonotype appeared many times. This chain links TRBV13 with TRBJ2-7; 8 nucleotides line up with TRBD1. CDR1 and CDR2 (germline): PRHDT, FYEKMQ (reference sequence). V lost 3 bases, J lost 3 bases, and 4 bases stayed unmatched. The CDR3 has 14 amino acids. The CDR3 sequence is CASSFTGGHYEQYF. CDR3 DNA: TGTGCCAGCAGCTTTACAGGGGGACACTACGAGCAGTACTTC.

This clonotype was recorded at least ten times. CDR3 region: CASSLSLMEGTKSGYTF. CDR3 nucleotides: TGTGCCAGCAGCTTATCTCTGATGGAGGGAACCAAGAGTGGCTACACCTTC. The rearrangement uses TRBV11-3 and TRBJ1-2, with no clear D. This CDR3 has 17 amino acids. V was pared by 2 bases and J by 7 bases, with 23 bases between. In germline, CDR1 is SGHNT, CDR2 YENEEA.

This clonotype has at least ten counts. The chain combines TRBV11-3 with TRBJ2-2; D is uncertain. CDR3 length: 15 residues. The ends were cut back, 4 bases at V and 1 base at J, with 10 bases in the middle. The germline gives CDR1 SGHNT, CDR2 YENEEA. The CDR3 coding sequence is TGTGCCAGCAGCTGGGATACTGTGAACACCGGGGAGCTGTTTTTT. Protein sequence: CASSWDTVNTGELFF.

In its sample, this clonotype was seen many times. J is TRBJ2-1 and V is TRBV5-1; D call uncertain. With 0 bases removed from V and 8 bases from J, the gap between germline ends came to 15 bases. The CDR3 loop spans 15 amino acids. CDR1 SGHRS and CDR2 YFSETQ come from the germline V gene. The CDR3: CASSLAPGSGDEQFF. In DNA, the CDR3 is TGCGCCAGCAGCTTGGCACCCGGATCGGGTGATGAGCAGTTCTTC.

The J gene is TRBJ2-1, the V gene TRBV9; TRBD1 matches at 7 bases. V shed 5 bases and J 7 bases; nucleotides not matched to a gene: 6. CDR3 length: 13 amino acids. CDR1 is SGDLS, CDR2 YYNGEE, per germline. CDR3 sequence reads: CASSPTGWNEQFF. DNA of the CDR3: TGTGCCAGCAGTCCGACAGGGTGGAATGAGCAGTTCTTC. Combining the CDR3 with reference TRBV9 and TRBJ2-1 gives the whole variable domain DSGVTQTPKHLITATGQRVTLRCSPRSGDLSVYWYQQSLDQGLQFLIQYYNGEERAKGNILERFSAQQFPDLHSELNLSSLELGDSALYFCASSPTGWNEQFFGPGTRLTVL.

This clonotype was recorded many times. CDR3: CASSLYYTGLANEQFF. The DNA for the CDR3 is TGTGCCAGCAGTTTATATTACACGGGACTCGCGAATGAGCAGTTCTTC. This rearrangement joins TRBV27 to TRBJ2-1, with TRBD2 as a possible D gene (6 bases). Looked up from germline, CDR1 is MNHEY and CDR2 is SMNVEV (reference sequence). V was clipped by 1 base and J by 7 bases, with 17 bases between them. This CDR3 region has 16 residues.

As for this clonotype: A far larger clone is only one base removed, so a read error is likely. The rearrangement uses TRBV11-2 and TRBJ2-7, with TRBD1 matching 9 bases. With 0 bases clipped from V and 7 bases from J, the junction kept 7 bases outside the gene matches. Germline-derived CDR1 and CDR2 are SGHAT and FQNNGV. There are 15 residues in the CDR3. CDR3 amino acids: CASSLEPGQGNEQYF. DNA of the CDR3: TGTGCCAGCAGCTTAGAACCGGGACAGGGCAATGAGCAGTACTTC.

This clonotype showed up just a few times. The chain is built from TRBV5-1 and TRBJ2-2; 11 bases are a match to TRBD2. Germline loops: CDR1 SGHRS, CDR2 YFSETQ. Trimming at V came to 4 bases and at J to 1 base, leaving 3 bases not matched to a gene. The CDR3 spans 16 residues. The CDR3 bases are TGCGCCAGCAGCCAAGGGACTAGCGGGAACACCGGGGAGCTGTTTTTT. Translation gives CASSQGTSGNTGELFF.